This T cell receptor (beta chain) was documented in a study of type 1 regulatory T cells. Comments on this clonotype: Its target is not known.

The V gene's germline CDR1 is SGHRS and CDR2 YFSETQ. V was clipped by 4 bases and J by 6 bases, with 10 bases between them. The CDR3 sequence is 13 residues long. Each CDR3 protein is one row after TCRdb ran MiXCR on the reads. The sample comprises approximately 42,000 distinct CDR3 sequences, 12% of which are singletons, and around 8% rests with the top ten. The clonotype was recovered from a human donor in good health. The J gene is TRBJ2-2, the V gene TRBV5-1; D gene ambiguous. The material sequenced was cultured non-Tr1 T cells, either the whole culture or a sorted T cell fraction (not recorded which). This CDR3 reads CASSAPLPGELFF. The CDR3 DNA is TGCGCCAGCAGCGCCCCCCTTCCCGGGGAGCTGTTTTTT.